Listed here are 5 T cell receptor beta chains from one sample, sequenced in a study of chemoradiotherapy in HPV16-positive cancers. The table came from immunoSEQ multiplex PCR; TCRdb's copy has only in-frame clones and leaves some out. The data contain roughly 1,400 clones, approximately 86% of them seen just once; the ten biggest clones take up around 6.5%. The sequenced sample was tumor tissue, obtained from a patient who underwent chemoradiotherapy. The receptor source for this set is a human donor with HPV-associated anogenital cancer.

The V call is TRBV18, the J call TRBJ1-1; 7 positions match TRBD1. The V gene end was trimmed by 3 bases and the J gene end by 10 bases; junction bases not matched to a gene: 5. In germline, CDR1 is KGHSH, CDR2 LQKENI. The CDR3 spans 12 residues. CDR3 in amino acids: CASSPKGQSAFF. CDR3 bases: TGTGCCAGCTCACCCAAGGGACAGTCAGCTTTCTTT.

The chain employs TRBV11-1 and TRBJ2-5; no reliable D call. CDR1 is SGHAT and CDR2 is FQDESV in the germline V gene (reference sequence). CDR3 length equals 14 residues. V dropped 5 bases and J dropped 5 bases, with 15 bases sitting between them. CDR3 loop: CASSPRAPRETQYF. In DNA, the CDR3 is TGTGCCAGCAGCCCAAGGGCCCCGCGGGAGACCCAGTACTTC.

The CDR3 DNA is TGTGCCAGCAGCTTAGTTTTACGAGGGATAGGCTACACCTTC. It encodes CASSLVLRGIGYTF. The chain couples TRBV7-9 to TRBJ1-2; no clear D gene. Germline V lookup: CDR1 SEHNR, CDR2 FQNEAQ (reference sequence). The CDR3 is 14 residues long. Trimming left V 1 base short and J 8 bases short, with 14 bases between.

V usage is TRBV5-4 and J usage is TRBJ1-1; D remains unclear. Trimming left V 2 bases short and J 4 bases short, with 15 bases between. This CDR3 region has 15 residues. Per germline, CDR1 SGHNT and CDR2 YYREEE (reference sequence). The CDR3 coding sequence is TGTGCCAGCAGCTTTCCGAAGGGCGAAGGCACTGAAGCTTTCTTT. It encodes CASSFPKGEGTEAFF.

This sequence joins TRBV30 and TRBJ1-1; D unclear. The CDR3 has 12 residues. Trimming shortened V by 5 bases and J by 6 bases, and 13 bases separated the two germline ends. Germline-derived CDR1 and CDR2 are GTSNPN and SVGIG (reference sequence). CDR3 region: CAWQEVRPEAFF. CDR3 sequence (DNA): TGTGCCTGGCAGGAGGTTCGTCCTGAAGCTTTCTTT. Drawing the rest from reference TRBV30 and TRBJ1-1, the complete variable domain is SQTIHQWPATLVQPVGSPLSLECTVEGTSNPNLYWYRQAAGRGLQLLFYSVGIGQISSEVPQNLSASRPQDRQFILSSKKLLLSDSGFYLCAWQEVRPEAFFGQGTRLTVV.